This T cell receptor (beta chain) derives from a study of shared clonotypes between healthy human individuals. Study-level results: Sorted-subset sequencing was shown by rarefaction to be incomplete despite large depth. The sharing of around 5% of naive CD4 clonotypes was seen across a handful of donors.

CD8 memory pooled CD45RO+ cells and CCR7-negative CD45RA+ TemRA cells. CDR1 and CDR2 from the germline V gene are SGHRS and YFSETQ. V was clipped by 2 bases and J by 3 bases; unmatched bases: 8. This CDR3 has 17 residues. To note about this clone: Its antigen is unknown.

How the authors handled the data: Sequence data from immunoSEQ were junction-only and lacked quality scores; consequently, filtering differed. Sequencing used immunoSEQ multiplex PCR; TCRdb keeps in-frame clones, though not all of them. The V and J calls and clone size come from that table; D and trimming were worked out from the DNA. The sample has approximately 350,000 clones, about 96% seen once. This TCR derives from a young man in good health. The V and J genes are TRBV5-1 and TRBJ2-3, with 11 bases aligning to TRBD2. Sequencing was done on a sample of memory CD8+ T cells sorted from blood. Regarding subset: CD45RO+ cells pooled with CCR7-negative TemRA cells. CDR3 region: CASSLKLTSGRTDTQYF. The CDR3 DNA follows: TGCGCCAGCAGCTTAAAACTCACTAGCGGGAGAACAGATACGCAGTATTTT. The full variable domain, with the rest looked up from reference TRBV5-1 and TRBJ2-3, is KAGVTQTPRYLIKTRGQQVTLSCSPISGHRSVSWYQQTPGQGLQFLFEYFSETQRNKGNFPGRFSGRQFSNSRSEMNVSTLELGDSALYLCASSLKLTSGRTDTQYFGPGTRLTVL.